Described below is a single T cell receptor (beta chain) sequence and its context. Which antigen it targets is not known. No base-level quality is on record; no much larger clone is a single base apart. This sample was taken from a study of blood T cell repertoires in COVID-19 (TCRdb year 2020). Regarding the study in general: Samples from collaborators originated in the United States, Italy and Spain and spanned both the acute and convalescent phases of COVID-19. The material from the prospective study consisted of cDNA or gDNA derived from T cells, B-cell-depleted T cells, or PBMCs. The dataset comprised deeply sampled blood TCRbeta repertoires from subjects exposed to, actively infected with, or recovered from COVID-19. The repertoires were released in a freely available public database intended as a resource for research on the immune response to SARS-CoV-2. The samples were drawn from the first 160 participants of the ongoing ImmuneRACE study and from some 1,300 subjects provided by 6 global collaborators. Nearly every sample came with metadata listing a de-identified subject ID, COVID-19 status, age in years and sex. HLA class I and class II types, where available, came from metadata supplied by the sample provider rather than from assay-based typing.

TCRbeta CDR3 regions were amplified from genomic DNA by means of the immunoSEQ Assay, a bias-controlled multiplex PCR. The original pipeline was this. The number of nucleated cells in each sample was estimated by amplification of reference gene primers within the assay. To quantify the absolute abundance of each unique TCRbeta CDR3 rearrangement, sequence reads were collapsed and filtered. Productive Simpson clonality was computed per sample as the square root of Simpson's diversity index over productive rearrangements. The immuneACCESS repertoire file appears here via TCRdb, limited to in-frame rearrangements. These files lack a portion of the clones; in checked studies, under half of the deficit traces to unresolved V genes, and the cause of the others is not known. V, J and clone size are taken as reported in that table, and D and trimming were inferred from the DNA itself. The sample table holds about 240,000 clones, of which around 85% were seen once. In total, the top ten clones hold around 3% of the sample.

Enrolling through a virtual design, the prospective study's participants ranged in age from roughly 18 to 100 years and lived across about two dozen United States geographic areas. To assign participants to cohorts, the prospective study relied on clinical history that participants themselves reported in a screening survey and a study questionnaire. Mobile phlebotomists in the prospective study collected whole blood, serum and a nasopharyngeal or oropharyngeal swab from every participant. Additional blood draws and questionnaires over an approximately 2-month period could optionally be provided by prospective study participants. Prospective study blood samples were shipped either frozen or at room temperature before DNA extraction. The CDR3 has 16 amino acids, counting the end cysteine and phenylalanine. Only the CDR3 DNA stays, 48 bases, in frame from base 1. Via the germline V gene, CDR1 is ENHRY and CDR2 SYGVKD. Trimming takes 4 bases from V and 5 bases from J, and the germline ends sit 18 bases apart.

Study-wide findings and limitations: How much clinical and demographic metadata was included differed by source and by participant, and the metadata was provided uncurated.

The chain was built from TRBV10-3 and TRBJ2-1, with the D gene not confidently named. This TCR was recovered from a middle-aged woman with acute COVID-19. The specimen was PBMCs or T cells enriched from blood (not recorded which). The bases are TGTGCCATCAGTGGAGACCAGAAGAGGATGGACAATGAGCAGTTCTTC. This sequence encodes CAISGDQKRMDNEQFF.